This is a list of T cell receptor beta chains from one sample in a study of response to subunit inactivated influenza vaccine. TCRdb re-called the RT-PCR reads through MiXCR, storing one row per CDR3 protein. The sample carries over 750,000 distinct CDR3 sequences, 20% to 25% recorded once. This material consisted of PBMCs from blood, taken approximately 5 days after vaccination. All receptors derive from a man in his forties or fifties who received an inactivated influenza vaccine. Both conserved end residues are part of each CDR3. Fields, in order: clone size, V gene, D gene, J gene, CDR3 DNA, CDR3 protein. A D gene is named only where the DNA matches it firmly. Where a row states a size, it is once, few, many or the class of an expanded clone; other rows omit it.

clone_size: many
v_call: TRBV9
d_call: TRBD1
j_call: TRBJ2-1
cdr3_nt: TGTGCCAGCAGCGTACCAACGACAGGGGGCCGGGATGAGCAGTTCTTC
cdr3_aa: CASSVPTTGGRDEQFF

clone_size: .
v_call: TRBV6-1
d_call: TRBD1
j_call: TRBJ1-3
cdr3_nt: TGTGCCAGCAGTGAAATACTAGGACAGGGAGTCTCTGGAAACACCATATATTTT
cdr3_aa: CASSEILGQGVSGNTIYF

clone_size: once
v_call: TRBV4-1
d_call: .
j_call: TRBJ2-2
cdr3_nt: TGCGCCAGCAGCCTCCCGGGAACCTCGAGGACCGGGGAGCTGTTTTTT
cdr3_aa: CASSLPGTSRTGELFF

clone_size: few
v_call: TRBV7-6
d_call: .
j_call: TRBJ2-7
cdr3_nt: TGTGCCAGCAGTATAGGAAGGGCGGGATACGAGCAGTACTTC
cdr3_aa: CASSIGRAGYEQYF

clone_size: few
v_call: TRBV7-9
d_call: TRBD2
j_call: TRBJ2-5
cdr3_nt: TGTGCCAGCAGCTGGGGACTAGCGGGACACCAAGAGACCCAGTACTTC
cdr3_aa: CASSWGLAGHQETQYF

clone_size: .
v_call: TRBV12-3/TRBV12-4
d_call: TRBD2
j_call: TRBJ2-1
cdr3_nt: TGTGCCAGCAGTTCACTAGCGGGAGATCGGGAGCAGTTCTTC
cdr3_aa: CASSSLAGDREQFF

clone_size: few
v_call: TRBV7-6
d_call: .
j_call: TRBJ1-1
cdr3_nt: TGTGCCAGCAGCCCCCGACGAGGGGGGACTGAAGCTTTCTTT
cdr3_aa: CASSPRRGGTEAFF

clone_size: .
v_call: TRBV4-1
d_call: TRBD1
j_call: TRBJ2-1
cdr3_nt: TGCGCCAGCAGCCAAGATCTCCCGCAGGGGGCTTATAGAAGCTCCTACAATGAGCAGTTCTTC
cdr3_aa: CASSQDLPQGAYRSSYNEQFF

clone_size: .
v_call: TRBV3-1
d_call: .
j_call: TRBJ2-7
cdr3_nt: TGTGCCAGCAGCCCCCAGATGGGCTCTCCCTACGAGCAGTACTTC
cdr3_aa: CASSPQMGSPYEQYF

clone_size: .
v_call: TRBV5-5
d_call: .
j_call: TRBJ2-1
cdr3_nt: TGTGCCAGCAGCTTCCGGCTGGGTACAGTGGAGCAGTTCTTC
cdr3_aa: CASSFRLGTVEQFF

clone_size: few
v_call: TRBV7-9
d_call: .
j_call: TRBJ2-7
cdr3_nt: TGTGCCAGCAGCTTACAGGGGCTCTCCTACGAGCAGTACTTC
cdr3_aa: CASSLQGLSYEQYF

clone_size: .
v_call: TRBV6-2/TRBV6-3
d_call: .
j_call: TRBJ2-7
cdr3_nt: TGTGCCAGCAGTTATATTTTCTCAGCTGTAGAGCAGTACTTC
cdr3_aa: CASSYIFSAVEQYF

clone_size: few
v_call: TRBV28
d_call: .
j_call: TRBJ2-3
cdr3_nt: TGTGCCAGCACTCGGGGGCGCACAGATACGCAGTATTTT
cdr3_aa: CASTRGRTDTQYF

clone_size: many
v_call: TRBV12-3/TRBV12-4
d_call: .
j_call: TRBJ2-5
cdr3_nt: TGTGCCAGCAGTTTAGCACTAGCAGCTCAAGAGACCCAGTACTTC
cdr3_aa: CASSLALAAQETQYF

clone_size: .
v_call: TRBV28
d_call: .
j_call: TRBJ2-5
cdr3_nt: TGTGCCAGCAGTCGCCTTGGGTCCAAAGAGACCCAGTACTTC
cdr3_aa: CASSRLGSKETQYF

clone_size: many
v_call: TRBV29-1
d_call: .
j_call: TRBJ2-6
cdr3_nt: TGCAGCGTTGGGTCTTCCGGGGGCACATCTGGGGCCAACGTCCTGACTTTC
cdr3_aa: CSVGSSGGTSGANVLTF

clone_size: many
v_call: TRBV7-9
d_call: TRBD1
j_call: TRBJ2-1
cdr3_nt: TGTGCCAGCAGCCCCGACAGGGGAGTGTCCTACAATGAGCAGTTCTTC
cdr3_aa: CASSPDRGVSYNEQFF

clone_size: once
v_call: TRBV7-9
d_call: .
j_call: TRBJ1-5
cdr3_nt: TGTGCCAGCAGCTTTCCGGGGGGCAATCAGCCCCAGCATTTT
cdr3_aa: CASSFPGGNQPQHF

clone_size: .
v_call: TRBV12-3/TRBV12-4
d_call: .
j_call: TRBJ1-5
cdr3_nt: TGTGCCAGCAGTTGGGAGATTAGAGGTCAGCCCCAGCATTTT
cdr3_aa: CASSWEIRGQPQHF

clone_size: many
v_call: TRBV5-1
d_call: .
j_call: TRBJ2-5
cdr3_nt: TGCGCCAGCAGCTTGAAGTTTAAAGAGACCCAGTACTTC
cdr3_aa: CASSLKFKETQYF

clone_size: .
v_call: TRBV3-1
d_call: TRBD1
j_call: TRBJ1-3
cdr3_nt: TGTGCCAGCAGCCAACGGGGACAGGCAGACGGAAACACCATATATTTT
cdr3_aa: CASSQRGQADGNTIYF

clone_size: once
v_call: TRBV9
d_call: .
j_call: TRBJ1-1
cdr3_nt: TGTGCCAGCAGCGTTAGGGCTGGGCAGGGGATCACTGAAGCTTTCTTT
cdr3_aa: CASSVRAGQGITEAFF

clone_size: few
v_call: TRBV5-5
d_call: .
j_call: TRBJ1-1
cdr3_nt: TGTGCCAGCAGCTTACAGGTCGCAGGCACTGAAGCTTTCTTT
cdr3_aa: CASSLQVAGTEAFF

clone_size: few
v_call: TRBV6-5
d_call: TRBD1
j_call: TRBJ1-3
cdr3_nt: TGTGCCAGCAGTTACTCGGCCGGACAGGGAAGCTCTGGAAACACCATATATTTT
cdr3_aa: CASSYSAGQGSSGNTIYF

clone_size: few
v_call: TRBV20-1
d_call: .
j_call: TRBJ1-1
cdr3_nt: TGCAGTGCTACTTTAGGGGGGAACACTGAAGCTTTCTTT
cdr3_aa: CSATLGGNTEAFF

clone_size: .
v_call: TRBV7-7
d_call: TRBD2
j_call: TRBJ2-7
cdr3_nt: TGTGCCAGCAGGTTCCGGATGTTGGCTAGCGGAAACTACGAGCAGTACTTC
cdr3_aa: CASRFRMLASGNYEQYF

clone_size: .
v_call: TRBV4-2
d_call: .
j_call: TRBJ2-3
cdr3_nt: TGTGCCAGCAGCCTCACGTCCAGGGCGGGGTCCACAGATACGCAGTATTTT
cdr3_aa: CASSLTSRAGSTDTQYF

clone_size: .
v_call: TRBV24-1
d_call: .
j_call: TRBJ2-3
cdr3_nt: TGTGCCACCAGTGATCCGGCCCTAGTGACAGATACGCAGTATTTT
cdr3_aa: CATSDPALVTDTQYF

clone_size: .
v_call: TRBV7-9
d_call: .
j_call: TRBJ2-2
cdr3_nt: TGTGCCAGCACGGAAACATCGAACACCGGGGAGCTGTTTTTT
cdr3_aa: CASTETSNTGELFF

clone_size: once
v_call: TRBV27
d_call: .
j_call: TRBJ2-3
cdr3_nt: TGTGCCAGCAGTCAAATAAGCACAGATACGCAGTATTTT
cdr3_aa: CASSQISTDTQYF

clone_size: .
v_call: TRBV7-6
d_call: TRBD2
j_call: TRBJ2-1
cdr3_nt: TGTGCCAGCAGCTTAGCAGCGGGAGGGGGACACAATGAGCAGTTCTTC
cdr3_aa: CASSLAAGGGHNEQFF

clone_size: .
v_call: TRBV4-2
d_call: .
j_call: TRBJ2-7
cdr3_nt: TGTGCCAGCAGCCAAGATTTTAGGTCGACCCCCTACGAGCAGTACTTC
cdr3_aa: CASSQDFRSTPYEQYF

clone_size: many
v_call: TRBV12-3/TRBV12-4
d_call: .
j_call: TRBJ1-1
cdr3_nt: TGTGCCAGCAGCCGCCTTCTGAACACTGAAGCTTTCTTT
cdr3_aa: CASSRLLNTEAFF

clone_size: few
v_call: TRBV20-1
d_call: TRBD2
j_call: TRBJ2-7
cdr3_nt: TGCAGTGCTGCAGCGGGACTAGGGATCTACGAGCAGTACTTC
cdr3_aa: CSAAAGLGIYEQYF

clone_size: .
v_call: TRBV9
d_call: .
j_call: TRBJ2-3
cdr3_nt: TGTGCCAGCAACCAACTACTAGGGTCAGTCGATACGCAGTATTTT
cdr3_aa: CASNQLLGSVDTQYF

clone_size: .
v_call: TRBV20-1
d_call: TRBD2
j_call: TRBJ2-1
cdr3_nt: TGCAGTGCTAGAGATAGGACTAGCTACTACAATGAGCAGTTCTTC
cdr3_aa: CSARDRTSYYNEQFF

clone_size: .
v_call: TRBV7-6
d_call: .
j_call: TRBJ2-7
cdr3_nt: TGTGCCAGCAGCTTAGCGACGCCCTCCTACGAGCAGTACTTC
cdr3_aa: CASSLATPSYEQYF

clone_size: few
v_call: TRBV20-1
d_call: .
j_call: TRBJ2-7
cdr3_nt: TGCAGTGCTACTGGGACGTACGAGCAGTACTTC
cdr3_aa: CSATGTYEQYF

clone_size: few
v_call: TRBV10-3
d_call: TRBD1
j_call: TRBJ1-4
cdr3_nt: TGTGCCATCAGCAACAGGGGGCGAGAAAAACTGTTTTTT
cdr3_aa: CAISNRGREKLFF

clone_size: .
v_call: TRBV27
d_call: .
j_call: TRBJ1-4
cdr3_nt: TGTGCCAGCAGTAACCGGGACAACCCCGTTGAACTGTTTTTT
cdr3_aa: CASSNRDNPVELFF

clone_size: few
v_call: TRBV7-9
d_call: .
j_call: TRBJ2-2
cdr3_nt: TGTGCCAGCAGCTTAGAGGGAACGAACACCGGGGAGCTGTTTTTT
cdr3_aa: CASSLEGTNTGELFF

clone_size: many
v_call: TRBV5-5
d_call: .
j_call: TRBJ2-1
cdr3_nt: TGTGCCAGCAGCTGGGCCAGGGTCAATGAGCAGTTCTTC
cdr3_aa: CASSWARVNEQFF

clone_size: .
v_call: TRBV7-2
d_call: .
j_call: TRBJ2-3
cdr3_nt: TGTGCCAGCAGCTTACAACCTACCCTTGGCACAGATACGCAGTATTTT
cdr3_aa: CASSLQPTLGTDTQYF

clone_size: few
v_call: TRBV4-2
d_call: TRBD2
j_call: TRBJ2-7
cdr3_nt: TGTGCCAGCAGCCAAGATCGGACTAGCCAATACGAGCAGTACTTC
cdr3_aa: CASSQDRTSQYEQYF

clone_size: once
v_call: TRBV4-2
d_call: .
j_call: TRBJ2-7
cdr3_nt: TGTGCCAGCAGCCAAGAACAACAGAGTTTCTACGAGCAGTACTTC
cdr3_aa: CASSQEQQSFYEQYF

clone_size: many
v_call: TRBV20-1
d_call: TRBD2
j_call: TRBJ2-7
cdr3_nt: TGCAGTGCTAGACTTCCGAGACTAGCAGACTACGAGCAGTACTTC
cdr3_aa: CSARLPRLADYEQYF

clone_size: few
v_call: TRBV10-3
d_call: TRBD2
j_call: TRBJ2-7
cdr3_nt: TGTGCCATCAGCTCTACCGGGACTAGCGGCTTCTACGAGCAGTACTTC
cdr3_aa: CAISSTGTSGFYEQYF

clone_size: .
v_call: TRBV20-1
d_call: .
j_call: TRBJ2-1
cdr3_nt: TGCAGTGCTAGGGGTACAGATAGCAATGAGCAGTTCTTC
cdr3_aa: CSARGTDSNEQFF

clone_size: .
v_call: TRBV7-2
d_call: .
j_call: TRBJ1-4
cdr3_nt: TGTGCCAGCAGCAAGAGGGGGGCATGGGATGAAAAACTGTTTTTT
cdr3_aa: CASSKRGAWDEKLFF

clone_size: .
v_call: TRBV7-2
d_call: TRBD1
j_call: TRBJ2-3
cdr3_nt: TGTGCCAGCAGCGGACGACAGGGTACGCAGTATTTT
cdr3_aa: CASSGRQGTQYF

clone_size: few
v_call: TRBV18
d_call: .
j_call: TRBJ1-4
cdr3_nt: TGTGCCAGCTCACCTCGACAGAATTCCCCAACTAATGAAAAACTGTTTTTT
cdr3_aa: CASSPRQNSPTNEKLFF

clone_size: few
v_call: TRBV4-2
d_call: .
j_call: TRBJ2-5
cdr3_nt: TGTGCCAGCAGCCAAGACGAAGGGTGGTGGGAGACCCAGTACTTC
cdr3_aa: CASSQDEGWWETQYF

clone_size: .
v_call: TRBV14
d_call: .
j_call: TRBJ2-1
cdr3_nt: TGTGCCAGCAGCCAAGATCCCAGTCTCAATGAGCAGTTCTTC
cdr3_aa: CASSQDPSLNEQFF

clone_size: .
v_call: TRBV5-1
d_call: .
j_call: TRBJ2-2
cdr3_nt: TGCGCCAGCAGCTTGGCCAACCAGGACACCGGGGAGCTGTTTTTT
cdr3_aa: CASSLANQDTGELFF

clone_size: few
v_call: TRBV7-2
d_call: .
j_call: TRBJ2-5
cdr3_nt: TGTGCCAGCAGCCCAAATCAGGGGGAGACCCAGTACTTC
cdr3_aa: CASSPNQGETQYF

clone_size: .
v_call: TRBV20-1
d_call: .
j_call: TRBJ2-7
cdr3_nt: TGCAGTGCTAGTGCGGGTCCAACCTACGAGCAGTACTTC
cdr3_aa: CSASAGPTYEQYF

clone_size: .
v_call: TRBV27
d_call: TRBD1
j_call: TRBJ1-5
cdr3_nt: TGTGCCAGCAGTGTGGACAGGGGGGGAGATCAGCCCCAGCATTTT
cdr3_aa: CASSVDRGGDQPQHF

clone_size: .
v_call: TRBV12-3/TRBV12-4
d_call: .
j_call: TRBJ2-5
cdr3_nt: TGTGCCAGCAGTTTTAAGCTAGCGCCTGCCCAAGAGACCCAGTACTTC
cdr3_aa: CASSFKLAPAQETQYF